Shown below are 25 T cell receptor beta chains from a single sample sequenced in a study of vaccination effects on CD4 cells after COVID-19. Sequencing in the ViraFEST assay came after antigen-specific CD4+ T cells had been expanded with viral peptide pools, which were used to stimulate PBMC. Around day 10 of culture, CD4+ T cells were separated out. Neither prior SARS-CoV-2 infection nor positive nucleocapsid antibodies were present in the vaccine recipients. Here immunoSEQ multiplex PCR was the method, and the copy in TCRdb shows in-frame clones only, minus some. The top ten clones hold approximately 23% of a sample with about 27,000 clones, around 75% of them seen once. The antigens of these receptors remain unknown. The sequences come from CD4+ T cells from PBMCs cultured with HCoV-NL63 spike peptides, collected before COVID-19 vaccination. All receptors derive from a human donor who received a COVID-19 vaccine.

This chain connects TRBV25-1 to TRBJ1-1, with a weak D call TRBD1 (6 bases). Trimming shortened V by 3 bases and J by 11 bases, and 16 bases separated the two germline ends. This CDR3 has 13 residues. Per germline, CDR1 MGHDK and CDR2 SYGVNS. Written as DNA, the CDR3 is TGTGCCAGCAGTGATCCGCTCAGGGGAGACGCTTTCTTT. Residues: CASSDPLRGDAFF.

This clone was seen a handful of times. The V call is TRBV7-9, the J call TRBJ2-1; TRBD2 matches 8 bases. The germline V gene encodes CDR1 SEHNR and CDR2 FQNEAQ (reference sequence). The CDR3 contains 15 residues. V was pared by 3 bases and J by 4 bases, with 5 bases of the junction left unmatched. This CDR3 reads CASSFLAGPYNEQFF. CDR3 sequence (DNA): TGTGCCAGCAGCTTTCTAGCGGGCCCGTACAATGAGCAGTTCTTC.

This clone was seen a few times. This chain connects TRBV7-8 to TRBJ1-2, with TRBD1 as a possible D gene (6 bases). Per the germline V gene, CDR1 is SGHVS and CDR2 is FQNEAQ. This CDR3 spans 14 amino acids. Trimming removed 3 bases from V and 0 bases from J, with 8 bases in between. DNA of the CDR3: TGTGCCAGCAGCTTGGGGACACCTAACTATGGCTACACCTTC. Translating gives CASSLGTPNYGYTF.

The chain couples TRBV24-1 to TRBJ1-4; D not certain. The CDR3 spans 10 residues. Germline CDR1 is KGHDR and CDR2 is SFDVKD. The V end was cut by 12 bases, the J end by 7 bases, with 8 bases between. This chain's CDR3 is CAPGREKLFF. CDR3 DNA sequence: TGTGCCCCAGGTCGTGAAAAACTGTTTTTT.

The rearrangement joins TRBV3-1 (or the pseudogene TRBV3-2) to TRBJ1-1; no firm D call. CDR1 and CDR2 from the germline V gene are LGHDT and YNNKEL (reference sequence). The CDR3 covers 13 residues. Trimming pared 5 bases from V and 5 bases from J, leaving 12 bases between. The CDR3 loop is CASSSYLGTEAFF. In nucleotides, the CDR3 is TGTGCCAGCAGCTCGTATCTCGGAACTGAAGCTTTCTTT.

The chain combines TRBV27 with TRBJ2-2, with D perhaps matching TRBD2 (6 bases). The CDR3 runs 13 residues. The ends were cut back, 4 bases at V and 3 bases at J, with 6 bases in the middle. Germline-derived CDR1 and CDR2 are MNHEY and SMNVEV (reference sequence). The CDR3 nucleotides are TGTGCCAGCAGTTGGGGGGACACCGGGGAGCTGTTTTTT. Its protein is CASSWGDTGELFF.

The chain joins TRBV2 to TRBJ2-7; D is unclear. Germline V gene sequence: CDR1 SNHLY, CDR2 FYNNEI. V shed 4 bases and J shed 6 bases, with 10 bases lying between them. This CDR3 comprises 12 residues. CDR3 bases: TGTGCCAGCAGTGGAGCCCTCGTCGAGCAGTACTTC. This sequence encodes CASSGALVEQYF.

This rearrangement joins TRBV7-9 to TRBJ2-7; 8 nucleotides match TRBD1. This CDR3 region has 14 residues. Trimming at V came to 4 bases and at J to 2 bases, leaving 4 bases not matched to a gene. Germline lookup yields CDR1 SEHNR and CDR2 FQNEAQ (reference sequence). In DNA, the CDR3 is TGTGCCAGCAGCTGGACGGGACAGGCCTACGAGCAGTACTTC. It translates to CASSWTGQAYEQYF.

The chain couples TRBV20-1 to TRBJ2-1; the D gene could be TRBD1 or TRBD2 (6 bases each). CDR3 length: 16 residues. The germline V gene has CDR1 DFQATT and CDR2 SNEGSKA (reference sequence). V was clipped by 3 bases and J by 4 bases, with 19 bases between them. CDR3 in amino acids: CSASRFSGGTYNEQFF. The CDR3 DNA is TGCAGTGCTAGTCGCTTCTCAGGAGGGACATACAATGAGCAGTTCTTC.

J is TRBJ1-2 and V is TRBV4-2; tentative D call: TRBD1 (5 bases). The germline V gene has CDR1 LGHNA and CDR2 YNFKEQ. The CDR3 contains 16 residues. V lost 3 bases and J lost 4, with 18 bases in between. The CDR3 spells CASSHEKPTGAYGYTF. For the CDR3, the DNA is TGTGCCAGCAGCCACGAGAAACCTACAGGAGCCTATGGCTACACCTTC.

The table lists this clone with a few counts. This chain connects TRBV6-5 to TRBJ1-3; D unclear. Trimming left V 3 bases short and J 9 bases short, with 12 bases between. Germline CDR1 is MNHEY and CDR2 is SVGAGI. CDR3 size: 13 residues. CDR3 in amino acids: CASSYGPESTIYF. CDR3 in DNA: TGTGCCAGCAGTTATGGTCCGGAAAGCACCATATATTTT.

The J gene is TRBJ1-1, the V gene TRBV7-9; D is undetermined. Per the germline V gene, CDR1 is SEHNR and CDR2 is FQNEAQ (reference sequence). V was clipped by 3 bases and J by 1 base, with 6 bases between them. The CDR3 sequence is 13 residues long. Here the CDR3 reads CASSLTRNTEAFF. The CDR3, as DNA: TGTGCCAGCAGCTTGACGAGGAACACTGAAGCTTTCTTT.

CDR3 DNA sequence: TGTGCCAGCAGCCCTCGGGACTACGGACGGAGCATACAGCCCCAGCATTTT. This codes for CASSPRDYGRSIQPQHF. This chain links TRBV27 with TRBJ1-5; TRBD1 might be the D (5 bases). Germline V CDR1 and CDR2: MNHEY, SMNVEV (reference sequence). V dropped 6 bases and J dropped 7 bases, with 25 bases sitting between them. CDR3 length: 17 residues.

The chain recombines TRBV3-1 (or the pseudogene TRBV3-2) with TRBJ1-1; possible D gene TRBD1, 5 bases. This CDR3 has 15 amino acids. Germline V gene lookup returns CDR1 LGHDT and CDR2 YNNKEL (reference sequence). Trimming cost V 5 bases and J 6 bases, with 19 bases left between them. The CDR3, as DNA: TGTGCCAGCAGCAATACCGGGACTGCGGGGGCTGAAGCTTTCTTT. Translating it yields CASSNTGTAGAEAFF.

The CDR3 sequence is CASSVGVGQGVTEAFF. In nucleotides, the CDR3 is TGTGCCAGCAGCGTAGGAGTCGGACAGGGAGTCACTGAAGCTTTCTTT. The chain links TRBV9 to TRBJ1-1, with 8 bases that match TRBD1. Germline CDR1 is SGDLS and CDR2 is YYNGEE. With 0 bases clipped from V and 4 bases from J, the junction kept 8 bases outside the gene matches. CDR3 length equals 16 residues.

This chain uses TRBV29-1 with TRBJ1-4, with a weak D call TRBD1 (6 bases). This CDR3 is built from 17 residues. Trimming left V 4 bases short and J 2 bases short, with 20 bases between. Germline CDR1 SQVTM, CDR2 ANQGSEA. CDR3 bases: TGCAGCGTTGGGTTGACAGGAGTTAAGGATACTAATGAAAAACTGTTTTTT. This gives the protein CSVGLTGVKDTNEKLFF.

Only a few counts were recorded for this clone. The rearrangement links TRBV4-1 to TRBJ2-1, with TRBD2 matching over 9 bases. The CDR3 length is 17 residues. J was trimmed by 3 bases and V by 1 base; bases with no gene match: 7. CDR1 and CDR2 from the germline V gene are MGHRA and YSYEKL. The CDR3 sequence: CASSQGPTSGLYNEQFF. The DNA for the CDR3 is TGCGCCAGCAGCCAAGGCCCCACTAGCGGGCTCTACAATGAGCAGTTCTTC.

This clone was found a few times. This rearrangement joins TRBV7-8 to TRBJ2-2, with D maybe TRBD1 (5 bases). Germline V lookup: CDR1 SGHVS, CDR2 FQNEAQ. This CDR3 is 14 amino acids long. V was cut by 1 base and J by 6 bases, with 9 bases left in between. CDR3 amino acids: CASSLEGASGELFF. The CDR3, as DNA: TGTGCCAGCAGCTTAGAAGGGGCCTCCGGGGAGCTGTTTTTT.

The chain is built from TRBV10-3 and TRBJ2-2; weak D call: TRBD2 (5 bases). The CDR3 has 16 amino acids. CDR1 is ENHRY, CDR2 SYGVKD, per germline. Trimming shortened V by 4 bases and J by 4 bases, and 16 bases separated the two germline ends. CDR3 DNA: TGTGCCATCAGTGCTGAATTTACGGGGAGCACCGGGGAGCTGTTTTTT. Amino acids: CAISAEFTGSTGELFF.

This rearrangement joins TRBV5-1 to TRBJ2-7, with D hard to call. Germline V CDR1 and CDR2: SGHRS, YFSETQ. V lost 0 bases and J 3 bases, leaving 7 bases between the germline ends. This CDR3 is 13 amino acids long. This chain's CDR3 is CASSLGPNYEQYF. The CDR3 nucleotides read TGCGCCAGCAGCTTGGGGCCGAACTACGAGCAGTACTTC.

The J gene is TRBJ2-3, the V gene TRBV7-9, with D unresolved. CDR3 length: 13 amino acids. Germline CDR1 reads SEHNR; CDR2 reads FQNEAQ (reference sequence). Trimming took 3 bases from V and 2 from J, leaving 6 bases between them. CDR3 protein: CASSFGPTDTQYF. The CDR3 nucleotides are TGTGCCAGCAGCTTCGGACCCACAGATACGCAGTATTTT. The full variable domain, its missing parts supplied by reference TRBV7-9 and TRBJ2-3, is DTGVSQNPRHKITKRGQNVTFRCDPISEHNRLYWYRQTLGQGPEFLTYFQNEAQLEKSRLLSDRFSAERPKGSFSTLEIQRTEQGDSAMYLCASSFGPTDTQYFGPGTRLTVL.

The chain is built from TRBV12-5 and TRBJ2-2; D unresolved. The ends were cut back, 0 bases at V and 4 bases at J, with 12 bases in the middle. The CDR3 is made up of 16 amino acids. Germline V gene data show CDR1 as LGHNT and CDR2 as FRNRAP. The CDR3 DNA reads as TGTGCTAGTGGTTTGGTTGGCCAGTGGGGCACCGGGGAGCTGTTTTTT. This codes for CASGLVGQWGTGELFF.

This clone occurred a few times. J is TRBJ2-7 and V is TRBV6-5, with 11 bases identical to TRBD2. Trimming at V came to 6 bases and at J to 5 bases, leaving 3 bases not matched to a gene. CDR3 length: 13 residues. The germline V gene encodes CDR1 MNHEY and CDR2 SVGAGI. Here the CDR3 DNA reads TGTGCCAGCAGGGTAGCGGGGGGGGACGAGCAGTACTTC. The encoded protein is CASRVAGGDEQYF.

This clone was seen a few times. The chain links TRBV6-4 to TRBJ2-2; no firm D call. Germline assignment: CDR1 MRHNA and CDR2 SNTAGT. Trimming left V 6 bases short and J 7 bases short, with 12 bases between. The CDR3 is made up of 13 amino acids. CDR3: CASSDKTGGELFF. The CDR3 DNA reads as TGTGCCAGCAGCGACAAGACGGGCGGGGAGCTGTTTTTT.

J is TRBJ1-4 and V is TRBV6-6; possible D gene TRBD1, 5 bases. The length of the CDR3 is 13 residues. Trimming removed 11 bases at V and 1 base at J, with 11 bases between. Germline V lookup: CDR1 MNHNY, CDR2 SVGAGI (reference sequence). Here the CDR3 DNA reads TGTGCCTTGTCTAGGGGAACTAATGAAAAACTGTTTTTT. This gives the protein CALSRGTNEKLFF.